This TCR beta chain was retrieved from a study of regulatory T cells in long-lasting Graves disease. Study-wide background: By definition, persistent Graves' disease involved antithyroid drugs for over 5 years alongside positive TSH receptor antibodies.

The time point is: persistent/refractory GD, antithyroid drugs over 5 years with positive TRAb. Generation of the TCR library employed RNA extracted from PBMCs. Trimming cost V 6 bases and J 5 bases, with 7 bases left between them. CDR3 length: 11 residues. This clonotype appeared many times. For TCR beta, libraries came from iRepertoire HTBI primers and Arm-PCR of CDR3 regions. Authors' methods: Segment identification across samples yielded 62 TRBV and 12 to 15 TRBJ segments. TCRdb analysed the multiplex PCR reads with MiXCR anew, one entry per CDR3 protein. TCRdb's processing, not the authors', yielded these V and J calls. This table holds over 300,000 distinct CDR3 sequences, about 19% found once.

The chain uses TRBV12-3 or TRBV12-4 and TRBJ2-5, with D hard to call. This specimen was peripheral blood mononuclear cells (PBMCs), taken when the disease was refractory, from a patient treated with antithyroid drugs. The origin of this receptor is a female donor with Graves disease. The CDR3 reads CASSLSETQYF. CDR3 DNA sequence: TGTGCCAGCAGCTTATCGGAGACCCAGTACTTC.